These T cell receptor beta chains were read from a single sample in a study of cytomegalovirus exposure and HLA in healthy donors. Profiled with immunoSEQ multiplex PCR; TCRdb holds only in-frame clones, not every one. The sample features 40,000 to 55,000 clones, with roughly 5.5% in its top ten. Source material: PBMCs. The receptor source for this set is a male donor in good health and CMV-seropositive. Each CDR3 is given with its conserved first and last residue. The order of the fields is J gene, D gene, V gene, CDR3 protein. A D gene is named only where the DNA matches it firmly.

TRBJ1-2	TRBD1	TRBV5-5	CASSTGQLLTSGYTF
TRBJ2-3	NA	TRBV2	CASSERTTSTDTQYF
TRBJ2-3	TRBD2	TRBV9	CASSGGLAGGDTQYF
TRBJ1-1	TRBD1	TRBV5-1	CASSHGQGTEAFF
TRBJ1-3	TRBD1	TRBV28	CASSSGQNTIYF
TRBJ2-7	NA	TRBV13	CASSSAGNIDEQYF
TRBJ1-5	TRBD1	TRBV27	CASSSPTGGYSNQPQHF
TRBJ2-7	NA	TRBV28	CASSLEQVGEQYF
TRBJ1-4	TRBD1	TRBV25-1	CASTSRTGEEKLFF
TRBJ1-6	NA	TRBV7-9	CASSRGSLGLGSPLHF
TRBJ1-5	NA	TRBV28	CASSEMTVDQPQHF
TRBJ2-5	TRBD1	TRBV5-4	CASSLVGQGEETQYF
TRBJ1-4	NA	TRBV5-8	CASSPRQSPNEKLFF
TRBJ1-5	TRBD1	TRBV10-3	CAISSGQGLQPQHF
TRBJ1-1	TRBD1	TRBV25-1	CASSLQGAAFF
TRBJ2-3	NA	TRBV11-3	CASSFGVDTDTQYF
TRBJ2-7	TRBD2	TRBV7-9	CASSLRTSGAYYEQYF